This T cell receptor (beta chain) came from a study of T cell responses to AZD1222 COVID-19 vaccine (dated by TCRdb to about 2021). With respect to the entire study: AZD1222 recipients whose second dose came at about 4 weeks and those whose second dose came at about 12 weeks were combined into one group, since spike-specific TCR depth and breadth did not differ between the two schedules. Trial participants were enrolled into age subgroups of 18-55, 56-69 and 70-plus years, which contained 148, 28 and 57 TCR-sequenced participants, respectively. A total of 233 trial participants underwent TCR sequencing, of whom around 200 received two doses of AZD1222 and roughly 25 received two doses of the MenACWY control vaccine. The paper's findings and limits, for the study overall: Conclusions about previously exposed vaccinees are limited, since just 6 or 7 AZD1222 recipients were seropositive for SARS-CoV-2 at baseline. Participants were mostly white British and included more females than males, and it was suggested by the authors that clonal diversity may have been underestimated. The vaccine-associated CD4 TCRs covered the entire spike protein, and the dominant responses fell in regions 160-218 and 743-854. The 56-69-year group was small, and its depth increase did not reach significance, likely because of low power. Reportedly, close to half of the unique spike-specific TCRs recognized epitopes lying outside the regions that are mutated in the B.1.351 and B.1.1.7 variants. After two AZD1222 doses, both the breadth and the depth of spike-specific TCRs were significantly higher than at day 0 and than in MenACWY recipients. Because no samples from the day 14 peak response were available, repertoires could be characterized only after the peak T cell response.

CDR1 and CDR2, looked up from the germline V gene, are MNHEY and SVGAGI. The CDR3 has 14 amino acids, counting the end cysteine and phenylalanine. The only DNA kept is the CDR3, 42 bases in frame from the first base. V is shortened by 2 bases, J by 0 bases, and the region joining them spans 6 bases. The CDR3 regions of human TCRbeta chains were analyzed by immunosequencing. As for the authors' bioinformatics: TCRs in the repertoires were compared against a reference library of SARS-CoV-2-specific TCRs that had been generated with the MIRA antigen-specificity platform. Breadth meant the fraction of unique TCRs that were SARS-CoV-2-associated, whereas depth meant the fraction of total T cells that were SARS-CoV-2-associated. Using the MIRA data, each spike-specific TCR was assigned both to the spike region to which the TCR was reactive and to a CD4 or CD8 class. Log10-transformed breadth and depth values were compared by one-way ANOVA with Sidak's multiple comparisons tests. TCRdb provides this immuneACCESS table in a form limited to in-frame rearrangements. Some clones are lacking; in checked studies, under half of them reflect an unresolved V gene, and why the rest are absent is not known. The V and J calls and clone size come from that table; D and trimming were worked out from the DNA. The sample table lists over 150,000 clones, around 90% of them with a count of one. Less than 0.55% of the sample rests with the top ten.

In its sample, this clone was seen once. The antigen this receptor binds is unknown. Base qualities are not at hand, and no much larger clone is one base apart. The time point tag for this specimen amounts to: baseline before first vaccination. Vaccinee samples came from UK trials COV001 and COV002, including a single-blind randomized controlled phase 2/3 trial of AZD1222 (ChAdOx1 nCoV-19) in healthy adults. For TCRbeta chain sequencing, PBMC samples from trial participants were taken at day 0 and at day 28 after the second dose. This chain joins TRBV6-5 to TRBJ2-3, with no confident D gene call. The material was peripheral blood, obtained on day 0 of AZD1222 vaccination. The receptor was derived from an adult in good health. The CDR3 protein: CASSYSPSTDTQYF. The DNA sequence is TGTGCCAGCAGTTACAGTCCTAGCACAGATACGCAGTATTTT.